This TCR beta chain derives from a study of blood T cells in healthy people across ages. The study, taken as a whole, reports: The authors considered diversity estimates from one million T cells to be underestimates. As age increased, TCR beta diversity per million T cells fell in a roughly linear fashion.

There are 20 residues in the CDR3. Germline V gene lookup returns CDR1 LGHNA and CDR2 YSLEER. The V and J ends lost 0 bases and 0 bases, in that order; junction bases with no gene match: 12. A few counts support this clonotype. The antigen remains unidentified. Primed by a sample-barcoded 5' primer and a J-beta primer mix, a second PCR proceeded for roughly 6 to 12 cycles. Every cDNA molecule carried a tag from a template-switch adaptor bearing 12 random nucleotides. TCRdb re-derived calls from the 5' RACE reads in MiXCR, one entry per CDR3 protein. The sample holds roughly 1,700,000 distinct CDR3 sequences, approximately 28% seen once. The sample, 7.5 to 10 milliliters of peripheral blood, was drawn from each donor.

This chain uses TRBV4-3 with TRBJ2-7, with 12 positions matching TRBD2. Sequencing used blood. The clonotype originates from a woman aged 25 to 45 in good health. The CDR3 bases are TGCGCCAGCAGCCAAGAGATCCGACTAGCGGGAGAAGGTGGCTCCTACGAGCAGTACTTC. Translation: CASSQEIRLAGEGGSYEQYF.